The next 5 T cell receptor beta chains were all read from a single sample in a study of PD-1 blockade in classical Hodgkin lymphoma. Brentuximab vedotin exposure varied among the patients, all of whom had relapsed after autologous stem cell transplantation. The method was immunoSEQ multiplex PCR; TCRdb's version includes in-frame clones alone and lacks a portion of them. The sample gives some 21,000 clones, over 70% of which show up once; around a fifth is in the top ten. Here the sequenced sample was peripheral blood mononuclear cells (PBMCs), taken at baseline. Receptors originate from a human donor with classical Hodgkin lymphoma.

J is TRBJ2-2 and V is TRBV7-3, with D unclear. CDR1 is SGHTA and CDR2 is FQGTGA in the germline V gene. V was cut by 1 base and J by 2 bases, with 8 bases left in between. The CDR3 is made up of 15 amino acids. The CDR3 nucleotides read TGTGCCAGCAGCTTAAATCCCTCAAACACCGGGGAGCTGTTTTTT. It is translated as CASSLNPSNTGELFF.

In nucleotides, the CDR3 is TGCAGCGTTGGCACAGGACGGTTCTACAATGAGCAGTTCTTC. It is translated as CSVGTGRFYNEQFF. The chain couples TRBV29-1 to TRBJ2-1; maybe TRBD1 (5 bases). The CDR3 consists of 14 residues. Per germline, CDR1 SQVTM and CDR2 ANQGSEA. Trimming left V 4 bases short and J 3 bases short, with 13 bases between.

The chain carries TRBV4-1 and TRBJ2-1; D is possibly TRBD2 (5 bases). Germline lookup yields CDR1 MGHRA and CDR2 YSYEKL. The CDR3 contains 18 residues. With 0 bases removed from V and 0 bases from J, the gap between germline ends came to 15 bases. This CDR3 is CASSQDLVTSRSYNEQFF. For the CDR3, the DNA is TGCGCCAGCAGCCAAGATCTAGTAACTAGTCGCTCCTACAATGAGCAGTTCTTC.

This rearrangement joins TRBV19 to TRBJ1-1, with D uncertain. The CDR3 is made up of 13 amino acids. V shed 8 bases and J shed 1 base, with 11 bases lying between them. Germline V lookup: CDR1 LNHDA, CDR2 SQIVND (reference sequence). The CDR3 sequence: CASGAGKNTEAFF. In DNA, the CDR3 is TGTGCCAGTGGCGCCGGGAAGAACACTGAAGCTTTCTTT.

This clone has just a few counts. This chain connects TRBV28 to TRBJ2-1; D is tentatively TRBD1 or TRBD2 (6 bases each). The CDR3 is made up of 15 amino acids. Germline V gene sequence: CDR1 MDHEN, CDR2 SYDVKM. The V gene lost 4 bases and the J gene lost 3 bases, with 13 bases spanning the gap. The CDR3 loop is CASSYHGGGYNEQFF. Here the CDR3 DNA reads TGTGCCAGCAGTTACCACGGGGGCGGCTACAATGAGCAGTTCTTC.